This entry describes one T cell receptor beta chain. This specimen belongs to a study of blood T cell repertoires in COVID-19. Measured with immunoSEQ multiplex PCR; TCRdb has only the in-frame clones, and not every one. Of tens of thousands of clones in the sample, around 91% were seen once. The V gene lost 4 bases and the J gene lost 4 bases, with 8 bases spanning the gap. The CDR3 spans 13 residues. Germline V gene sequence: CDR1 SNHLY, CDR2 FYNNEI. The rearrangement links TRBV2 to TRBJ1-5; maybe TRBD1 (6 bases). Sequenced: peripheral blood. The TCR sequence derives from a woman aged 55-69 years with COVID-19, enrolled during active disease. The CDR3 DNA is TGTGCCAGCAGTGGAACAGGGAATCAGCCCCAGCATTTT. It specifies CASSGTGNQPQHF. The variable domain in full, with the rest retrieved from reference TRBV2 and TRBJ1-5, is EPEVTQTPSHQVTQMGQEVILRCVPISNHLYFYWYRQILGQKVEFLVSFYNNEISEKSEIFDDQFSVERPDGSNFTLKIRSTKLEDSAMYFCASSGTGNQPQHFGDGTRLSIL.